This T cell receptor (beta chain) was observed in a study of T cell changes during pregnancy in multiple sclerosis. TCRdb's table, derived via immunoSEQ multiplex PCR, lists solely in-frame clones and lacks some. This table holds roughly 100,000 clones, about nine tenths found once. The sample in question was peripheral blood, obtained after pregnancy. The source is a female donor in good health, enrolled as a control in a pregnancy study.

The CDR3 here is CASSDRQGGQPQHF. In nucleotides, the CDR3 is TGTGCCAGCAGTGACCGGCAGGGGGGTCAGCCCCAGCATTTT. The rearrangement uses TRBV2 and TRBJ1-5; 7 positions match TRBD1. With 3 bases clipped from V and 6 bases from J, the junction kept 5 bases outside the gene matches. This CDR3 contains 14 residues. Germline lookup yields CDR1 SNHLY and CDR2 FYNNEI.